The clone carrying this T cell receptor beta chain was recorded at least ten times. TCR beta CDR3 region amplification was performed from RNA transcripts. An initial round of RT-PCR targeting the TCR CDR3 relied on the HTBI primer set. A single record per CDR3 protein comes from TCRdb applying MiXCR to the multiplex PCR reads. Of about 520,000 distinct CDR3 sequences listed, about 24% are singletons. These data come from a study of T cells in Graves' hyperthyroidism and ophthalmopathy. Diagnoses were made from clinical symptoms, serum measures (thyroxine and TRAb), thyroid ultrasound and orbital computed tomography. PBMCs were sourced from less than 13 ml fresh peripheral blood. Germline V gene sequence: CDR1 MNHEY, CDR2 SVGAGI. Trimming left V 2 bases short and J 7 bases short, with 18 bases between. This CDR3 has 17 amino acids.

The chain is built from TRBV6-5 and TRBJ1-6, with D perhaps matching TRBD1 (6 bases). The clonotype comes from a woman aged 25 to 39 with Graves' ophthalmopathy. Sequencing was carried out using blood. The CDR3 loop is CASSYEFPGETNSPLHF. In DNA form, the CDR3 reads TGTGCCAGCAGTTACGAATTTCCAGGGGAGACAAATTCACCCCTCCACTTT.